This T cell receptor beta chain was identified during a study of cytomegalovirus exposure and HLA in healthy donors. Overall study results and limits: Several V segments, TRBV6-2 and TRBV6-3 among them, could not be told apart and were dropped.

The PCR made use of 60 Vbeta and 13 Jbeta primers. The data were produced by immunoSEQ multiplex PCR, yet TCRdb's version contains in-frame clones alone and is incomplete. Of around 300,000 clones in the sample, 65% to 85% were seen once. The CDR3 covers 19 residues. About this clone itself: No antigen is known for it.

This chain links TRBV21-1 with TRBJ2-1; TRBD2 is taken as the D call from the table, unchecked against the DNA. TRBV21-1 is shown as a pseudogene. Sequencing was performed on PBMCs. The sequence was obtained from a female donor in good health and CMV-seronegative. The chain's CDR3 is CASIQTRRSLSRTYNEQFF. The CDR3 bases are TGTGCCAGCATTCAAACTAGACGCTCTCTCTCACGAACCTACAATGAGCAGTTCTTC.